These T cell receptor beta chains were read from a single sample in a study of blood T cell repertoires in COVID-19. Profiling relied on immunoSEQ multiplex PCR, and the TCRdb table lists in-frame clones only, not all of them. The sample has roughly 140,000 clones, 75% to 90% seen once. Sample: peripheral blood. Source of these receptors: a man in his fifties or sixties with acute or convalescent COVID-19. Each CDR3 is given with its conserved first and last residue. The order of the fields is V gene, J gene, D gene, clone size, CDR3 protein, CDR3 DNA. D genes are given only for firm matches. Rows give clone size only sometimes, using once, few, many, or a class for an expanded clone.

V gene: TRBV27
J gene: TRBJ1-2
D gene: TRBD1
clone size: .
CDR3 protein: CASSLGLGQGDGYTF
CDR3 DNA: TGTGCCAGCAGTTTAGGGTTGGGACAGGGAGATGGCTACACCTTC

V gene: TRBV7-2
J gene: TRBJ2-6
D gene: TRBD1
clone size: .
CDR3 protein: CASSNGDRPSGANVLTF
CDR3 DNA: TGTGCCAGCAGCAATGGGGACAGGCCCTCTGGGGCCAACGTCCTGACTTTC

V gene: TRBV3-1/TRBV3-2
J gene: TRBJ2-5
D gene: TRBD2
clone size: .
CDR3 protein: CASSTSGRETQYF
CDR3 DNA: TGTGCCAGCAGCACTAGCGGGCGGGAGACCCAGTACTTC

V gene: TRBV10-3
J gene: TRBJ1-2
D gene: .
clone size: .
CDR3 protein: CAISESGISIRGTYTF
CDR3 DNA: TGTGCCATCAGTGAGTCGGGTATAAGCATAAGGGGTACCTACACCTTC

V gene: TRBV9
J gene: TRBJ1-6
D gene: TRBD1
clone size: .
CDR3 protein: CASSAKRQGGSPLHF
CDR3 DNA: TGTGCCAGCAGCGCAAAAAGACAGGGTGGCTCACCCCTCCACTTT

V gene: TRBV6-5
J gene: TRBJ1-2
D gene: .
clone size: .
CDR3 protein: CASRSTGYGYTF
CDR3 DNA: TGTGCCAGCAGATCGACAGGTTATGGCTACACCTTC

V gene: TRBV5-4
J gene: TRBJ1-6
D gene: TRBD1
clone size: .
CDR3 protein: CASSSWGTGFNSPLHF
CDR3 DNA: TGTGCCAGCAGCTCCTGGGGGACAGGGTTTAATTCACCCCTCCACTTT

V gene: TRBV19
J gene: TRBJ1-2
D gene: .
clone size: .
CDR3 protein: CASKNQVNYGYTF
CDR3 DNA: TGTGCCAGTAAGAACCAGGTTAACTATGGCTACACCTTC

V gene: TRBV5-4
J gene: TRBJ1-1
D gene: TRBD1
clone size: .
CDR3 protein: CASSDRQGSNTEAFF
CDR3 DNA: TGTGCCAGCAGCGATCGACAGGGGTCGAACACTGAAGCTTTCTTT

V gene: TRBV7-9
J gene: TRBJ1-5
D gene: .
clone size: .
CDR3 protein: CASSETGGSNQPQHF
CDR3 DNA: TGTGCCAGCAGCGAGACGGGGGGGAGCAATCAGCCCCAGCATTTT

V gene: TRBV7-2
J gene: TRBJ1-1
D gene: TRBD1
clone size: .
CDR3 protein: CASSSGQGWRTEAFF
CDR3 DNA: TGTGCCAGCAGCTCGGGACAGGGCTGGCGGACTGAAGCTTTCTTT

V gene: TRBV28
J gene: TRBJ1-2
D gene: TRBD1
clone size: .
CDR3 protein: CASRLGQGGHYGYTF
CDR3 DNA: TGTGCCAGCAGACTAGGACAGGGCGGTCACTATGGCTACACCTTC

V gene: TRBV29-1
J gene: TRBJ2-5
D gene: TRBD2
clone size: .
CDR3 protein: CSVVPWGGRRETQYF
CDR3 DNA: TGCAGCGTTGTCCCCTGGGGGGGTCGGAGGGAGACCCAGTACTTC

V gene: TRBV28
J gene: TRBJ1-6
D gene: .
clone size: few
CDR3 protein: CASINIGVKALHF
CDR3 DNA: TGTGCCAGCATTAACATCGGGGTTAAGGCCCTCCACTTT

V gene: TRBV5-4
J gene: TRBJ1-2
D gene: TRBD1
clone size: few
CDR3 protein: CASSRTGENGYTF
CDR3 DNA: TGTGCCAGCAGCCGGACAGGGGAAAATGGCTACACCTTC

V gene: TRBV5-1
J gene: TRBJ2-7
D gene: TRBD1
clone size: .
CDR3 protein: CASSPRQGVSYEQYF
CDR3 DNA: TGCGCCAGCAGCCCCAGACAGGGGGTCAGCTACGAGCAGTACTTC

V gene: TRBV28
J gene: TRBJ1-5
D gene: .
clone size: .
CDR3 protein: CASSPLSGIQHF
CDR3 DNA: TGTGCCAGCAGTCCCCTATCGGGGATCCAGCATTTT

V gene: TRBV7-6
J gene: TRBJ1-3
D gene: .
clone size: .
CDR3 protein: CASSPRVGGAEGNTIYF
CDR3 DNA: TGTGCCAGCAGCCCCCGCGTCGGGGGGGCAGAGGGAAACACCATATATTTT

V gene: TRBV11-3
J gene: TRBJ1-4
D gene: .
clone size: .
CDR3 protein: CASSLDLGGEKLFF
CDR3 DNA: TGTGCCAGCAGCTTAGATCTCGGGGGGGAAAAACTGTTTTTT

V gene: TRBV3-1/TRBV3-2
J gene: TRBJ2-2
D gene: .
clone size: .
CDR3 protein: CASSQSPRASQGHNTGELFF
CDR3 DNA: TGTGCCAGCAGCCAAAGTCCGCGGGCTTCACAGGGACACAACACCGGGGAGCTGTTTTTT

V gene: TRBV9
J gene: TRBJ1-5
D gene: TRBD1
clone size: .
CDR3 protein: CASSRDGTGRQPQHF
CDR3 DNA: TGTGCCAGCAGCCGAGATGGGACAGGGAGACAGCCCCAGCATTTT

V gene: TRBV28
J gene: TRBJ1-6
D gene: TRBD1
clone size: .
CDR3 protein: CASSTGQGANSPLHF
CDR3 DNA: TGTGCCAGCAGTACGGGACAGGGGGCAAATTCACCCCTCCACTTT

V gene: TRBV13
J gene: TRBJ2-1
D gene: TRBD2
clone size: .
CDR3 protein: CASSAIRLAGNNEQFF
CDR3 DNA: TGTGCCAGCAGCGCCATTCGGCTAGCGGGGAACAATGAGCAGTTCTTC

V gene: TRBV15
J gene: TRBJ1-1
D gene: .
clone size: .
CDR3 protein: CATSRRRGTEAFF
CDR3 DNA: TGTGCCACCAGCCGAAGAAGAGGCACTGAAGCTTTCTTT

V gene: TRBV3-1/TRBV3-2
J gene: TRBJ1-6
D gene: .
clone size: .
CDR3 protein: CASSQGSGRNSPLHF
CDR3 DNA: TGTGCCAGCAGCCAAGGGTCAGGCCGAAATTCACCCCTCCACTTT

V gene: TRBV29-1
J gene: TRBJ2-2
D gene: .
clone size: .
CDR3 protein: CSVVGQATGELFF
CDR3 DNA: TGCAGCGTTGTGGGGCAAGCCACCGGGGAGCTGTTTTTT

V gene: TRBV5-8
J gene: TRBJ2-3
D gene: .
clone size: once
CDR3 protein: CASSLLSSTDTQYF
CDR3 DNA: TGTGCCAGCAGCTTGTTATCGAGCACAGATACGCAGTATTTT

V gene: TRBV6-5
J gene: TRBJ2-5
D gene: .
clone size: .
CDR3 protein: CASTLASQETQYF
CDR3 DNA: TGTGCCAGCACCCTAGCTTCCCAAGAGACCCAGTACTTC

V gene: TRBV7-8
J gene: TRBJ1-5
D gene: .
clone size: .
CDR3 protein: CASSFARSNQPQHF
CDR3 DNA: TGTGCCAGCAGCTTCGCCAGGAGCAATCAGCCCCAGCATTTT

V gene: TRBV13
J gene: TRBJ1-5
D gene: TRBD1
clone size: .
CDR3 protein: CASSQMTGVGSQPQHF
CDR3 DNA: TGTGCCAGCAGCCAGATGACAGGGGTCGGCAGTCAGCCCCAGCATTTT

V gene: TRBV12-3/TRBV12-4
J gene: TRBJ1-2
D gene: .
clone size: .
CDR3 protein: CASSPMGGSGYTF
CDR3 DNA: TGTGCCAGCAGTCCAATGGGGGGATCTGGCTACACCTTC

V gene: TRBV30
J gene: TRBJ2-7
D gene: .
clone size: .
CDR3 protein: CAWSWGGGKKEQYF
CDR3 DNA: TGTGCCTGGAGTTGGGGAGGCGGGAAAAAAGAGCAGTACTTC